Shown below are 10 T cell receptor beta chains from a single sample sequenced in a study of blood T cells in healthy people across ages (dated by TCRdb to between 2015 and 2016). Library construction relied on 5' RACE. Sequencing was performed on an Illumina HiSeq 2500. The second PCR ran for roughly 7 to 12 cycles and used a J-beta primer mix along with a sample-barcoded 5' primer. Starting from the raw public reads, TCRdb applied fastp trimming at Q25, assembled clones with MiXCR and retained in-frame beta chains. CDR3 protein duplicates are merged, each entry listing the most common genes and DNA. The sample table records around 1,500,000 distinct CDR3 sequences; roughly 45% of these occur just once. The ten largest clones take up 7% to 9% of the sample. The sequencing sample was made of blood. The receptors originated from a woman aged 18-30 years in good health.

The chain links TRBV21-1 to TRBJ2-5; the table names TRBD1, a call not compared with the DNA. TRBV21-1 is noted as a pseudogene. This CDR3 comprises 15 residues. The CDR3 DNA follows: TGTGCCAGCTGGGGGGTGACAGAATCACAAGAGACCCAGTACTTC. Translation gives CASWGVTESQETQYF.

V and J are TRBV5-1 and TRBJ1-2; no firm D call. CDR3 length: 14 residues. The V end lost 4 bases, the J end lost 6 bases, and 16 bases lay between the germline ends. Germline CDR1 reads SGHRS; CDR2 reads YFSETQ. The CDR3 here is CASSVQSENHGYTF. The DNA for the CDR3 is TGCGCCAGCAGCGTGCAATCCGAAAACCATGGCTACACCTTC.

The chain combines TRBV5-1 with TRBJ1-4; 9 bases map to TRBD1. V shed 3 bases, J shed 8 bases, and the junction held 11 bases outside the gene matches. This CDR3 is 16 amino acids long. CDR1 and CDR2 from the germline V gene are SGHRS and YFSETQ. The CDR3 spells CASSSQTGGVREKLFF. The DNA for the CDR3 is TGCGCCAGCAGCTCCCAGACAGGGGGAGTGAGAGAAAAACTGTTTTTT.

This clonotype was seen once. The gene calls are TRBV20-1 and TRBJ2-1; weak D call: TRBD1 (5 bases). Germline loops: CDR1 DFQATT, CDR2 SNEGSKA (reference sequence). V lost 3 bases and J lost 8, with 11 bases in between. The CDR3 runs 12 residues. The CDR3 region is CSARGPSDEQFF. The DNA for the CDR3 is TGCAGTGCTAGGGGGCCCTCCGATGAGCAGTTCTTC.

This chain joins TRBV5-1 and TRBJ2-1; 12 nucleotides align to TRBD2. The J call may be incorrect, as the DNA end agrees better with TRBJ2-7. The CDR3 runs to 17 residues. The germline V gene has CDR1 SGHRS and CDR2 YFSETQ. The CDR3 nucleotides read TGCGCCAGCAGCTCGTTGATGAGACTAGCGGGAGACAATGAGCAGTACTTC. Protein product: CASSSLMRLAGDNEQYF.

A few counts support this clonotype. CDR3 sequence (DNA): TGCAGTGGAGGAAACCAGACAGCGTACTATGGCTACACCTTC. Translation gives CSGGNQTAYYGYTF. The V and J genes are TRBV20-1 and TRBJ1-2; perhaps TRBD1 as D (5 bases). The CDR3 runs to 14 residues. Germline V gene sequence: CDR1 DFQATT, CDR2 SNEGSKA (reference sequence). The ends were cut back, 7 bases at V and 3 bases at J, with 18 bases in the middle.

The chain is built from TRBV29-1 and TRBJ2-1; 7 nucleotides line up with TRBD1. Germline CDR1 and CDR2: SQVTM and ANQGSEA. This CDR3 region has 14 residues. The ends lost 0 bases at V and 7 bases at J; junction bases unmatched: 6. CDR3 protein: CSVEDRDSGNEQFF. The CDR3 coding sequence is TGCAGCGTTGAAGACCGGGACAGTGGGAATGAGCAGTTCTTC.

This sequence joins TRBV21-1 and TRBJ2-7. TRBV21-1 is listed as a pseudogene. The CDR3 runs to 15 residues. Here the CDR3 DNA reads TGTGCCAGCAGCAATCCTGACGGGTGCTCCTACGAGCAGTACTTC. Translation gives CASSNPDGCSYEQYF.

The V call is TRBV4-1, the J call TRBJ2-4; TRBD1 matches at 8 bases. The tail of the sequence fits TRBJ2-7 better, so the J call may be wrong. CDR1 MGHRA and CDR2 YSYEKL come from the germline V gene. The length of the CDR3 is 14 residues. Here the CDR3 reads CASSQEDRAREQYF. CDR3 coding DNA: TGCGCCAGCAGCCAAGAGGACAGGGCACGCGAGCAGTACTTC.

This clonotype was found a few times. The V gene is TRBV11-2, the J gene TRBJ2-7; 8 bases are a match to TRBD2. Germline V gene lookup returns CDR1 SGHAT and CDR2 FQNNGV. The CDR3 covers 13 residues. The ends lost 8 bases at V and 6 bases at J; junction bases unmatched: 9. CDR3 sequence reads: CASARGLASEQYF. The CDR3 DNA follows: TGTGCCAGCGCCCGAGGACTAGCAAGCGAGCAGTACTTC.